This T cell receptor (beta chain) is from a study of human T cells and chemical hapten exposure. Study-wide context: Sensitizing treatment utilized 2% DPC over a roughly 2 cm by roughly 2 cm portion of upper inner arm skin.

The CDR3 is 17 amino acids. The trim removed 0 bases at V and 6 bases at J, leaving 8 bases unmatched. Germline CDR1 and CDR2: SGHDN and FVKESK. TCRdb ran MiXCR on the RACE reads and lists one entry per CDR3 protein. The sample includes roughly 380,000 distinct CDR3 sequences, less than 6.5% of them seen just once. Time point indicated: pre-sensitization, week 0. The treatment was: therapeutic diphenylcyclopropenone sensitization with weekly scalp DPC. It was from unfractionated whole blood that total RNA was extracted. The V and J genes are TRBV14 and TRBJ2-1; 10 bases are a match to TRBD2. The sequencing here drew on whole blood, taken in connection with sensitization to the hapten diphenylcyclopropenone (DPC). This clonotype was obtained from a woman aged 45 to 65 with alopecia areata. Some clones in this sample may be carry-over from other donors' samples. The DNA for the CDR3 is TGTGCCAGCAGCCAAGAATGGCGGCTAGCGGGAGCCAATGAGCAGTTCTTC. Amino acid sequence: CASSQEWRLAGANEQFF.